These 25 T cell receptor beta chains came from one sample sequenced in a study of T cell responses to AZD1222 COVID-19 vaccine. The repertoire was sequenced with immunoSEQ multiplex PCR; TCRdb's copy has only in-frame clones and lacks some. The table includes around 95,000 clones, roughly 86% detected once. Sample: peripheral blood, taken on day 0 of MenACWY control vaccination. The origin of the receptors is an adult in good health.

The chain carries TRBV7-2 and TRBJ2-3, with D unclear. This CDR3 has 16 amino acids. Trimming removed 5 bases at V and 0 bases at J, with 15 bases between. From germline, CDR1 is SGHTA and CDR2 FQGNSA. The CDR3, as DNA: TGTGCCAGCAGCCGCGGACCTTCCTCTAGCACAGATACGCAGTATTTT. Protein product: CASSRGPSSSTDTQYF.

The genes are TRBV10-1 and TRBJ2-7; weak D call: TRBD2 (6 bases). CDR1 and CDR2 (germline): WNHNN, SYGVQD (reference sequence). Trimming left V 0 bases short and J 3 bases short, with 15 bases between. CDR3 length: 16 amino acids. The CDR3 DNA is TGCGCCAGCAGTGAGTCGGTGGGGACTCTATTCTACGAGCAGTACTTC. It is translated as CASSESVGTLFYEQYF.

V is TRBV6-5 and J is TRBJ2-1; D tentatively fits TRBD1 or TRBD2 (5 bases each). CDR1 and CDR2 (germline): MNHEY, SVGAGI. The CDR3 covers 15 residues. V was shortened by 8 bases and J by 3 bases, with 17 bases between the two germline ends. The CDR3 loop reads CASLSGHEGYNEQFF. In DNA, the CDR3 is TGTGCCAGCCTATCGGGGCATGAAGGCTACAATGAGCAGTTCTTC.

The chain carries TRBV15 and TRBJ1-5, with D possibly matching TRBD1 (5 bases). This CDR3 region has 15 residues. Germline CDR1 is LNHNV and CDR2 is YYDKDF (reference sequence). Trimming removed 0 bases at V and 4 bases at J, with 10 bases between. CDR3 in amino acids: CATSRDRGLNQPQHF. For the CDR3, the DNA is TGTGCCACCAGCAGAGATCGGGGACTTAATCAGCCCCAGCATTTT.

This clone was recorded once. The CDR3 is CASSLASGLNQPQHF. Written as DNA, the CDR3 is TGTGCCAGCAGCTTAGCGTCGGGGCTCAATCAGCCCCAGCATTTT. The chain is built from TRBV7-6 and TRBJ1-5, with D possibly being TRBD1 (5 bases). The CDR3 runs to 15 residues. V gave up 0 bases and J gave up 3 bases, with 9 bases separating them. Looked up from germline, CDR1 is SGHVS and CDR2 is FNYEAQ.

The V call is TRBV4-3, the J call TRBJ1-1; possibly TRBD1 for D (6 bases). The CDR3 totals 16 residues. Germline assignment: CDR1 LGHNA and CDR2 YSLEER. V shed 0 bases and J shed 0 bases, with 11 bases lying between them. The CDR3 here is CASSQDLNRVNTEAFF. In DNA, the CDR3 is TGCGCCAGCAGCCAAGATTTAAACAGGGTGAACACTGAAGCTTTCTTT.

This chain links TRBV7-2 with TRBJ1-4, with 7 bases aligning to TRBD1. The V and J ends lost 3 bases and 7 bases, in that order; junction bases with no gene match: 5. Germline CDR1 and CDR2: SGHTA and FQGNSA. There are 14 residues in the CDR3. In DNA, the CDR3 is TGTGCCAGCAGCTTGAACAGGGGTTCTGAAAAACTGTTTTTT. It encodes CASSLNRGSEKLFF.

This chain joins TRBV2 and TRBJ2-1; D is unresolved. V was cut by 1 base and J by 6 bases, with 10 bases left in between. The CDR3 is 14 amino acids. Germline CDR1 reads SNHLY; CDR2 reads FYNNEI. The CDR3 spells CASSEVVEANEQFF. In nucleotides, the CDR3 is TGTGCCAGCAGTGAAGTGGTAGAAGCCAATGAGCAGTTCTTC.

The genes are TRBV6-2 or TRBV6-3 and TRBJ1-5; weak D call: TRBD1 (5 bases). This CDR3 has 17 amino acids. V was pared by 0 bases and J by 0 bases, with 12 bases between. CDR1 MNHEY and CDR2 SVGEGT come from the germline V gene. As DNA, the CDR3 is TGTGCCAGCAGTTACTCAGCGGGGGGATATAGCAATCAGCCCCAGCATTTT. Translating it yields CASSYSAGGYSNQPQHF.

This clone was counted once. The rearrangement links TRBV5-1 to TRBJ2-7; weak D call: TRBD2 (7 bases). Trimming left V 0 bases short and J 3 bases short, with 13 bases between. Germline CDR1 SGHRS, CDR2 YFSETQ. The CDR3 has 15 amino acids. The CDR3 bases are TGCGCCAGCAGCTTGGCTTGGGAGGGGGGCTACGAGCAGTACTTC. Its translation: CASSLAWEGGYEQYF.

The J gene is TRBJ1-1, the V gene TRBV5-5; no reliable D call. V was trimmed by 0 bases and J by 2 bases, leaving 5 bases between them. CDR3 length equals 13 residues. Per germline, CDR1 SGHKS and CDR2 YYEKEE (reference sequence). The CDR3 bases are TGTGCCAGCAGCTTGGAAGGTAACACTGAAGCTTTCTTT. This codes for CASSLEGNTEAFF.

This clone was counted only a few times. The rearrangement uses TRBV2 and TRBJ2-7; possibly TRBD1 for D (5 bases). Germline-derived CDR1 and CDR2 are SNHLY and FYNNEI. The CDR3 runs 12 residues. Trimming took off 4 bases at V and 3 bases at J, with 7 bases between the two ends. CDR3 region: CASSVDIYEQYF. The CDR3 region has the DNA TGTGCCAGCAGTGTGGACATCTACGAGCAGTACTTC.

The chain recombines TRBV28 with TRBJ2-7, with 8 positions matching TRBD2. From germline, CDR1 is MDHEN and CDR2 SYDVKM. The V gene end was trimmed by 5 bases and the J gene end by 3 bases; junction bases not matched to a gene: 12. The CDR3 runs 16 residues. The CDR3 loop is CASSPQGSGAYYEQYF. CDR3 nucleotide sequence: TGTGCCAGCAGTCCCCAGGGTAGCGGGGCATACTACGAGCAGTACTTC.

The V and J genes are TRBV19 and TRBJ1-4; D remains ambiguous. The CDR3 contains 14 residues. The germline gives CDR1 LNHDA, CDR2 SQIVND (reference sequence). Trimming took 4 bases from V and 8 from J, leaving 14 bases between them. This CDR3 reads CASSSTATGEKLFF. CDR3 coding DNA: TGTGCCAGTAGTAGTACGGCGACCGGAGAAAAACTGTTTTTT. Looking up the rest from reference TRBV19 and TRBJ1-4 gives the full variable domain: DGGITQSPKYLFRKEGQNVTLSCEQNLNHDAMYWYRQDPGQGLRLIYYSQIVNDFQKGDIAEGYSVSREKKESFPLTVTSAQKNPTAFYLCASSSTATGEKLFFGSGTQLSVL.

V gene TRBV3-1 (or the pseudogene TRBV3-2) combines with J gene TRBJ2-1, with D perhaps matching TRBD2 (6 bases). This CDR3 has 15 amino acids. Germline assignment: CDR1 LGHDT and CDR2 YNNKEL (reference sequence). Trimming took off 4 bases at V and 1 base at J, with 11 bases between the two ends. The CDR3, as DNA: TGTGCCAGCAGCCTCCGGGGGTTATCCTACAATGAGCAGTTCTTC. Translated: CASSLRGLSYNEQFF.

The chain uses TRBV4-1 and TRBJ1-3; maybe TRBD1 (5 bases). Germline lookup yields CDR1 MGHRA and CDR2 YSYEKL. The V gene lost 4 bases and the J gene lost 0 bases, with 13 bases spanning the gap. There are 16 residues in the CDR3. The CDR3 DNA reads TGCGCCAGCAGCCCACGGGACTCCCACTCTGGAAACACCATATATTTT. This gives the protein CASSPRDSHSGNTIYF.

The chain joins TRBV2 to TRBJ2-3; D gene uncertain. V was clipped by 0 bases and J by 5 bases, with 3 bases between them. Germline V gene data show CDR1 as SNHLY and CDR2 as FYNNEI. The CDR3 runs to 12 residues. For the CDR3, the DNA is TGTGCCAGCAGTGAAGCCGGAGATACGCAGTATTTT. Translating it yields CASSEAGDTQYF.

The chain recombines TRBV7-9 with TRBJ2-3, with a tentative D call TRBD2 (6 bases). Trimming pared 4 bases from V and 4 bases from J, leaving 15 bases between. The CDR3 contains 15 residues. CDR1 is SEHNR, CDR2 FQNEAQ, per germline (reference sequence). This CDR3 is CASSSTRLVSDTQYF. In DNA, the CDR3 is TGTGCCAGCAGCTCAACCCGACTAGTTTCAGATACGCAGTATTTT.

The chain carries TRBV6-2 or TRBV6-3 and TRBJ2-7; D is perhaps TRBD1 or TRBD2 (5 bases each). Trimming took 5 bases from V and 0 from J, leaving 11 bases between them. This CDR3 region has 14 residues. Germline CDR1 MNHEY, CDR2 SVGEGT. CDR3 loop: CASSQSGTSYEQYF. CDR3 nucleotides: TGTGCCAGCAGTCAGTCTGGGACCTCCTACGAGCAGTACTTC.

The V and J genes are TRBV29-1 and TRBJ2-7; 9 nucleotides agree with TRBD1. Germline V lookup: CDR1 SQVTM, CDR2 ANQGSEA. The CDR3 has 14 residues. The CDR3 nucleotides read TGCAGTGGTTCTACAGGGGGCGGCTCCTACGAGCAGTACTTC. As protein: CSGSTGGGSYEQYF.

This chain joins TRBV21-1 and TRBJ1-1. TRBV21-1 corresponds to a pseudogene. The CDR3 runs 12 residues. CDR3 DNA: TGTGCCAGCAAATACGCCGGCTCTGAAGCTTTCTTT. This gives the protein CASKYAGSEAFF.

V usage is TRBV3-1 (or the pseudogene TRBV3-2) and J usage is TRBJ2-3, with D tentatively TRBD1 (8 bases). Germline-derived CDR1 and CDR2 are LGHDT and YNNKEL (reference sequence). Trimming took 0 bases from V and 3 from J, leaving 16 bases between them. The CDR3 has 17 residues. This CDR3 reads CASSQDGTGGETDTQYF. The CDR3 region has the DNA TGTGCCAGCAGCCAAGATGGCACAGGGGGGGAGACAGATACGCAGTATTTT.

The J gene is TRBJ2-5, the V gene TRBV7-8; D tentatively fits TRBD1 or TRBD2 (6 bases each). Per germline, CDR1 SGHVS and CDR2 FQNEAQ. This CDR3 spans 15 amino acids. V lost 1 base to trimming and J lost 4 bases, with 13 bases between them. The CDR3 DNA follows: TGTGCCAGCAGCTTAGAGAGGGGGGAGAGAGAGACCCAGTACTTC. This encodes CASSLERGERETQYF.

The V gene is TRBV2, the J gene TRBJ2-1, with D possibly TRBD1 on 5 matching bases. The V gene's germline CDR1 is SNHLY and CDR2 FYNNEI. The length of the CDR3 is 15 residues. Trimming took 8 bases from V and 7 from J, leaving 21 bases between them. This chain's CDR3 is CASDYRPQASNEQFF. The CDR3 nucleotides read TGTGCCAGCGATTACAGGCCCCAAGCGTCGAATGAGCAGTTCTTC.

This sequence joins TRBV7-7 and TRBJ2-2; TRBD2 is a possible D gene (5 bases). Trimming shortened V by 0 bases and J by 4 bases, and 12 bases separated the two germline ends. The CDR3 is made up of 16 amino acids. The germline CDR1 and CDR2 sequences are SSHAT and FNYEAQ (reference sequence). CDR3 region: CASSLAPGSGTGELFF. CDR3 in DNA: TGTGCCAGCAGCTTAGCGCCGGGGTCGGGCACCGGGGAGCTGTTTTTT.